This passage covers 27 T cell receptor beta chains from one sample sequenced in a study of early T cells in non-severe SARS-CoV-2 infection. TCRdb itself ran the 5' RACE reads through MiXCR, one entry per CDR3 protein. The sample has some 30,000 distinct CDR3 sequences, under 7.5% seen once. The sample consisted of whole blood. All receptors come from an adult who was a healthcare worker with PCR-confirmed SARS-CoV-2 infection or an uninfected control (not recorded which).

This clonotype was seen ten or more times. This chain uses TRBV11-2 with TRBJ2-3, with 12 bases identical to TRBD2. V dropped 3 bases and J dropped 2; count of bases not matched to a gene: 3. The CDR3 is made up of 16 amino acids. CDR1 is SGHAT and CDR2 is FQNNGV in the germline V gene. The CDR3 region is CASSFGLAGNTDTQYF. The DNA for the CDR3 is TGTGCCAGCAGCTTCGGACTAGCGGGAAACACAGATACGCAGTATTTT.

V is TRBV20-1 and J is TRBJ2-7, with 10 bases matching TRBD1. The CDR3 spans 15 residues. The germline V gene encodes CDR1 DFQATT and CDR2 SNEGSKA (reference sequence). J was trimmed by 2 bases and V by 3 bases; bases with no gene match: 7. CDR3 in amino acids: CSASGTGDSPYEQYF. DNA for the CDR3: TGCAGTGCTAGCGGGACAGGGGACAGTCCCTACGAGCAGTACTTC.

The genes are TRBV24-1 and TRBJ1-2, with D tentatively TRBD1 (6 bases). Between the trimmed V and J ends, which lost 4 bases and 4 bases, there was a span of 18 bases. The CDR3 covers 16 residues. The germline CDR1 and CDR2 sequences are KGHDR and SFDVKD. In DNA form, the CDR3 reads TGTGCCACCAGTGAGGTCACGGACAGCACTTTCTATGGCTACACCTTC. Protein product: CATSEVTDSTFYGYTF.

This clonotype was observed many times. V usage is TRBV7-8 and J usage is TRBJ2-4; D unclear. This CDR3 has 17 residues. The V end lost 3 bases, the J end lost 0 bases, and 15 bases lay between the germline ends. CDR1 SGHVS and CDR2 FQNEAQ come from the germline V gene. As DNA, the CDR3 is TGTGCCAGCAGCTTCGCCACACGGAATCTAGCCAAAAACATTCAGTACTTC. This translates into CASSFATRNLAKNIQYF.

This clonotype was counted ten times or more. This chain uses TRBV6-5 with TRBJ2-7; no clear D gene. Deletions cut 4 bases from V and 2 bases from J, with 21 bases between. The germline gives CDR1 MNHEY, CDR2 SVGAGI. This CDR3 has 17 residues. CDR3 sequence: CASSSLEIHESPYEQYF. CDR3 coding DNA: TGTGCCAGCAGTTCCTTAGAGATACACGAATCTCCCTACGAGCAGTACTTC.

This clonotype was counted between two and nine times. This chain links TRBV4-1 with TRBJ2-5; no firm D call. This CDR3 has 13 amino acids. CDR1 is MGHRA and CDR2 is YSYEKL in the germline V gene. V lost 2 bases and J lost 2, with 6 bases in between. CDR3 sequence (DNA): TGCGCCAGCAGCCAACACGAGCAAGAGACCCAGTACTTC. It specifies CASSQHEQETQYF.

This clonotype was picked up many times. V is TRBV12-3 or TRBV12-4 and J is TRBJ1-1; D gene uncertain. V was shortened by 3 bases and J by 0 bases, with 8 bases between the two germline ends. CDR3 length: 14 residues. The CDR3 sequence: CASSFRRMNTEAFF. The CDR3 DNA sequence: TGTGCCAGCAGTTTTAGGCGGATGAACACTGAAGCTTTCTTT.

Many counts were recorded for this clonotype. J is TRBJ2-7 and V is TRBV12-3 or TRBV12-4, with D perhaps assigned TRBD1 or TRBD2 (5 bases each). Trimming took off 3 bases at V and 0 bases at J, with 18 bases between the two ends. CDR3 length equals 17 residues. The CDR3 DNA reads TGTGCCAGCAGTTTGAGGGGAAGTTTGGGTCGCTCCTACGAGCAGTACTTC. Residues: CASSLRGSLGRSYEQYF.

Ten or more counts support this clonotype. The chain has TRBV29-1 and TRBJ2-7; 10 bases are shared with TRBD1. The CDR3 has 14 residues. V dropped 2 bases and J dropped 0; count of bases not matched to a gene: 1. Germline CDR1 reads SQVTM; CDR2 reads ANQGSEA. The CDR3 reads CSVERTGGSYEQYF. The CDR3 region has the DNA TGCAGCGTTGAACGGACAGGGGGCTCCTACGAGCAGTACTTC.

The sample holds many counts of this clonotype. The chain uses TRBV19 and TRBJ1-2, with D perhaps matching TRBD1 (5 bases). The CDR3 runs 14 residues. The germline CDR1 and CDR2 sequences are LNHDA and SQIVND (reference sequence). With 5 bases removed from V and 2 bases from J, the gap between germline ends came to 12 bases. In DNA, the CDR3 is TGTGCCAGTAGTGTTGGGGGACGGAACTATGGCTACACCTTC. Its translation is CASSVGGRNYGYTF.

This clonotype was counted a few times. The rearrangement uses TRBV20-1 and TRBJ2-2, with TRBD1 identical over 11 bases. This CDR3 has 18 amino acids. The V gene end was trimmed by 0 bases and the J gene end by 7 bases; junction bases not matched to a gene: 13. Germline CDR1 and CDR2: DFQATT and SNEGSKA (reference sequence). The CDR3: CSARDPMGTGGQDGELFF. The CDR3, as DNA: TGCAGTGCTAGAGATCCGATGGGGACAGGGGGACAAGACGGGGAGCTGTTTTTT.

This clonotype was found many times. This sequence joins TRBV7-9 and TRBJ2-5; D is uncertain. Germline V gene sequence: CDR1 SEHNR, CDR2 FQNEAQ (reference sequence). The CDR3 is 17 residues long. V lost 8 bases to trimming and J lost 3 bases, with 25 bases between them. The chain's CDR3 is CASSRGVRDRVKETQYF. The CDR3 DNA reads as TGTGCCAGCTCCCGAGGCGTACGAGACCGGGTGAAAGAGACCCAGTACTTC. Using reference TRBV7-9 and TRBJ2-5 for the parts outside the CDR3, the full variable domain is DTGVSQNPRHKITKRGQNVTFRCDPISEHNRLYWYRQTLGQGPEFLTYFQNEAQLEKSRLLSDRFSAERPKGSFSTLEIQRTEQGDSAMYLCASSRGVRDRVKETQYFGPGTRLLVL.

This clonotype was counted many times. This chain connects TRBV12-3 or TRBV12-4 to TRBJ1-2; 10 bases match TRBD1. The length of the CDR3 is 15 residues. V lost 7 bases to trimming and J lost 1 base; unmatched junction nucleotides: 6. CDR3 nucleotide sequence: TGTGCCAGCAATCTCCGGGACAGGGGTAACTATGGCTACACCTTC. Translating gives CASNLRDRGNYGYTF.

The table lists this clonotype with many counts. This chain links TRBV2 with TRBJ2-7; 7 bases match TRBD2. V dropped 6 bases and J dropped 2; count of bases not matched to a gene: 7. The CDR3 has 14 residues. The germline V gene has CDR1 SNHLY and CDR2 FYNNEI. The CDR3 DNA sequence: TGTGCCAGCAGGGGAGCGGGGCATCCCTACGAGCAGTACTTC. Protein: CASRGAGHPYEQYF.

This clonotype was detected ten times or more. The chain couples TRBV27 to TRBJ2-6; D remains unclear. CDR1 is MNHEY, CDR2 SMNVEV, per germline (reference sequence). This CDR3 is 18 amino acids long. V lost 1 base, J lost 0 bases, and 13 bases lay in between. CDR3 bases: TGTGCCAGCAGTTTATTTTCTTCGGGCAGCTCTGGGGCCAACGTCCTGACTTTC. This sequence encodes CASSLFSSGSSGANVLTF.

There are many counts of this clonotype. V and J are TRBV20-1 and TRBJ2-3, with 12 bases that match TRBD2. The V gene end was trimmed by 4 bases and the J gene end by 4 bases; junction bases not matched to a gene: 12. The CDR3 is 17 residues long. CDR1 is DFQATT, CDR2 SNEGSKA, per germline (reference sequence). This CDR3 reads CSATQNRLAGVADTQYF. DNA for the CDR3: TGCAGTGCTACCCAAAATCGACTAGCGGGAGTCGCAGATACGCAGTATTTT.

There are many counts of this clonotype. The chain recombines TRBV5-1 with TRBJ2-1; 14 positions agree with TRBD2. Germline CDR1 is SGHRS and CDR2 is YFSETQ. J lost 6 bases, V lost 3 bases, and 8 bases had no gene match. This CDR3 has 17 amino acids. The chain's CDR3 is CASSWGTSGRVGNEQFF. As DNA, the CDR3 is TGCGCCAGCAGCTGGGGGACTAGCGGGAGAGTCGGCAATGAGCAGTTCTTC.

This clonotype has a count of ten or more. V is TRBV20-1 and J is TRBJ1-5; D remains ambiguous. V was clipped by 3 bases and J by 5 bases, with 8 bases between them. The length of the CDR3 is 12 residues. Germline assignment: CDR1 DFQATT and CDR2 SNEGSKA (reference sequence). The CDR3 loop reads CSASVGYQPQHF. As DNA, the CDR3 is TGCAGTGCTAGTGTGGGGTATCAGCCCCAGCATTTT.

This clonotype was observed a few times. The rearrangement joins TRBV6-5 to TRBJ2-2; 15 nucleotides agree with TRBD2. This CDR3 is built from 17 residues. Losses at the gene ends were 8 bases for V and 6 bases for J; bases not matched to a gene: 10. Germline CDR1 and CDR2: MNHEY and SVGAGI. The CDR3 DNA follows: TGTGCCAGCCACGGTCCCGGGACTAGCGGGAGGCCCGGGGAGCTGTTTTTT. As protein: CASHGPGTSGRPGELFF.

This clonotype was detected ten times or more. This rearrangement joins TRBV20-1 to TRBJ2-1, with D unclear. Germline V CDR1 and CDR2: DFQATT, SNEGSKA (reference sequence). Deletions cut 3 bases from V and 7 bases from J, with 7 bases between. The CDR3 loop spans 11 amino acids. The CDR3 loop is CSARGGNEQFF. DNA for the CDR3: TGCAGTGCTAGGGGTGGGAATGAGCAGTTCTTC.

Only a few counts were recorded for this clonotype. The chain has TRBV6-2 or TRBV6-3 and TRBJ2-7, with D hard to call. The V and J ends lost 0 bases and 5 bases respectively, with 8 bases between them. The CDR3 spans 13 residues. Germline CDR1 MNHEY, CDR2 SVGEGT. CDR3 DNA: TGTGCCAGCAGTTACTCGTGGCTAGACGAGCAGTACTTC. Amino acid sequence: CASSYSWLDEQYF.

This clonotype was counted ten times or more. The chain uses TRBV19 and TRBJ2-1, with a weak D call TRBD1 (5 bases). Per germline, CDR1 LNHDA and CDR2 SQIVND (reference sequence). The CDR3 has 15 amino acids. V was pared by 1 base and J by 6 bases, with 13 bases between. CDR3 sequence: CASSIGSGNPNEQFF. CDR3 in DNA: TGTGCCAGTAGTATAGGGTCAGGGAATCCCAATGAGCAGTTCTTC. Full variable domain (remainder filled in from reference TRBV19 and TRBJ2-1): DGGITQSPKYLFRKEGQNVTLSCEQNLNHDAMYWYRQDPGQGLRLIYYSQIVNDFQKGDIAEGYSVSREKKESFPLTVTSAQKNPTAFYLCASSIGSGNPNEQFFGPGTRLTVL.

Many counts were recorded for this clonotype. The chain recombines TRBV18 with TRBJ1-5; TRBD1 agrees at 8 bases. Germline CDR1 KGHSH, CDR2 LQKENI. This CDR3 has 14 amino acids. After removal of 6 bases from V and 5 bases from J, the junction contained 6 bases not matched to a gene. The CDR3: CASSTGTGDQPQHF. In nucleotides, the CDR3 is TGTGCCAGCTCGACGGGGACAGGCGATCAGCCCCAGCATTTT.

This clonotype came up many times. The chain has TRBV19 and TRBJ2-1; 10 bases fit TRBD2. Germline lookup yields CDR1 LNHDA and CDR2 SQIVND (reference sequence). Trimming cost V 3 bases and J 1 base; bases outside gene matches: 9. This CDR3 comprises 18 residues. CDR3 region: CASSMVLAGGRSYNEQFF. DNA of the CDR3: TGTGCCAGTAGTATGGTGTTAGCGGGAGGCCGTTCCTACAATGAGCAGTTCTTC. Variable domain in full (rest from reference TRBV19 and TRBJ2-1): DGGITQSPKYLFRKEGQNVTLSCEQNLNHDAMYWYRQDPGQGLRLIYYSQIVNDFQKGDIAEGYSVSREKKESFPLTVTSAQKNPTAFYLCASSMVLAGGRSYNEQFFGPGTRLTVL.

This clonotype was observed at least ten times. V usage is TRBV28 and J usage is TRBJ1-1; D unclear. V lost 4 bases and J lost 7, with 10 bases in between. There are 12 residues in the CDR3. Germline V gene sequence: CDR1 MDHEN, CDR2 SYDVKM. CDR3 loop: CASSYLTSEAFF. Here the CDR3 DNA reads TGTGCCAGCAGTTACCTAACAAGTGAAGCTTTCTTT.

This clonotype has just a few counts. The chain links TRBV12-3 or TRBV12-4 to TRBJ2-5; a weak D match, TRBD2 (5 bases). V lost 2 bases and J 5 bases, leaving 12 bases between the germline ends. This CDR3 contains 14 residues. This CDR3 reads CASSLLGNKETQYF. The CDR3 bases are TGTGCCAGCAGTTTACTCGGGAATAAGGAGACCCAGTACTTC.

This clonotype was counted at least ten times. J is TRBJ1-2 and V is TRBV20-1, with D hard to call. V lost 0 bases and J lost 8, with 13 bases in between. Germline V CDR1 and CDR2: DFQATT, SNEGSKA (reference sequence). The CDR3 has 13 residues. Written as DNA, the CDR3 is TGCAGTGCTAGAGATCCAGAAGGGCCCGGCTACACCTTC. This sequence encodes CSARDPEGPGYTF.